This T cell receptor (beta chain) is drawn from a study of T cells in women clearing cervical HPV infection. Study background: Controls were women whose single incident HPV16 infection cleared within 12 months without precancer or cancer. Study results and caveats: Effector/memory and HPV-specific T cells were not isolated, and association timing is unknown.

All participants had a single incident cervical HPV16 infection, and prevalent HPV16 infections were excluded. Dot-blot hybridization genotyped cervical HPV amplified with MY09/MY11 PCR. On this clone itself: Its antigen is unknown. The read is 3 residues too short to cover the CDR3 end, so that end is filled in from the germline J gene.

Sequenced by immunoSEQ multiplex PCR; TCRdb stores in-frame clones only, minus some. The table gives 25,000 to 30,000 clones; the top ten clones make up 15% to 20% of it. Germline V gene sequence: CDR1 MGHRA, CDR2 YSYEKL. The length of the CDR3 is 18 residues. The ends lost 0 bases at V and 0 bases at J; junction bases unmatched: 10. The rearrangement uses TRBV4-1 and TRBJ2-7; 8 bases match TRBD2. The sequenced sample consisted of blood buffy coat. This clonotype was sampled from a woman between 18 and 69 years old with a cervical HPV16 infection that either progressed to CIN3+ or cleared (not recorded which). The part of the CDR3 DNA that was read is TGCGCCAGCAGCCAAGATCCTTCGGCTGGGACTAGCTCCTACGAG. The encoded protein is CASSQDPSAGTSSYE. The complete CDR3 reads CASSQDPSAGTSSYEQYF.